These 10 T cell receptor beta chains came from one sample sequenced in a study of T-cell memory formation after mild COVID-19. MiXCR was run by TCRdb on the 5' RACE reads, yielding one entry per CDR3 protein. In the table there are about 13,000 distinct CDR3 sequences, 15% to 20% of which are singletons. Sequencing used PBMCs or a T cell subset sorted from them (not recorded which). These receptors were taken from a young man who had mild COVID-19 (a few samples of this study predate the infection). Cell type and time point are not known.

At least ten counts were recorded for this clonotype. V is TRBV7-6 and J is TRBJ2-5; D gene unclear. V lost 1 base and J lost 6, with 6 bases in between. Germline V gene data show CDR1 as SGHVS and CDR2 as FNYEAQ. The CDR3 sequence is 12 residues long. The CDR3 DNA reads TGTGCCAGCAGCTTAGGAGGAAAGACCCAGTACTTC. Residues: CASSLGGKTQYF.

The chain carries TRBV2 and TRBJ2-2, with TRBD1 identical over 9 bases. Losses at the gene ends were 7 bases for V and 1 base for J; bases not matched to a gene: 4. This CDR3 is built from 15 residues. Germline V lookup: CDR1 SNHLY, CDR2 FYNNEI. The CDR3 nucleotides are TGTGCCAGCAAGCTGACAGGGGGGAACACCGGGGAGCTGTTTTTT. Translated: CASKLTGGNTGELFF.

The chain carries TRBV6-6 and TRBJ1-5; D is unresolved. The ends were cut back, 8 bases at V and 4 bases at J, with 6 bases in the middle. Germline V CDR1 and CDR2: MNHNY, SVGAGI (reference sequence). There are 11 residues in the CDR3. The CDR3 sequence is CASGENQPQHF. CDR3 in DNA: TGTGCCAGCGGAGAGAATCAGCCCCAGCATTTT.

This clonotype was counted a few times. The chain uses TRBV29-1 and TRBJ1-1, with 8 positions matching TRBD1. The CDR3 contains 16 residues. Germline loops: CDR1 SQVTM, CDR2 ANQGSEA. Germline trimming cut 6 bases from V and 3 bases from J; bases unmatched to any gene: 15. In DNA, the CDR3 is TGCAGCGTGGAGGGGGAGGACAGGGTTTTTGACACTGAAGCTTTCTTT. It is translated as CSVEGEDRVFDTEAFF.

This clonotype was picked up many times. V gene TRBV10-3 combines with J gene TRBJ2-7, with 7 nucleotides matching TRBD1. The CDR3 totals 17 residues. Losses at the gene ends were 2 bases for V and 3 bases for J; bases not matched to a gene: 13. The germline CDR1 and CDR2 sequences are ENHRY and SYGVKD. The CDR3 sequence: CAISERSPQGLDYEQYF. CDR3 DNA sequence: TGTGCCATCAGTGAGCGGTCCCCACAGGGGCTCGACTACGAGCAGTACTTC.

This clonotype has a count of ten or more. The DNA of the CDR3 is TGCAGCATCAGGGGGTACACTGAAGCTTTCTTT. As protein: CSIRGYTEAFF. The chain has TRBV29-1 and TRBJ1-1, with TRBD1 identical over 7 bases. V was pared by 8 bases and J by 3 bases, with 3 bases of the junction left unmatched. This CDR3 is built from 11 residues. Germline V lookup: CDR1 SQVTM, CDR2 ANQGSEA. Full variable domain (remainder filled in from reference TRBV29-1 and TRBJ1-1): SAVISQKPSRDICQRGTSLTIQCQVDSQVTMMFWYRQQPGQSLTLIATANQGSEATYESGFVIDKFPISRPNLTFSTLTVSNMSPEDSSIYLCSIRGYTEAFFGQGTRLTVV.

This clonotype was picked up one time. This may arise from a read error, as a much more abundant clone is one base away. The V gene is TRBV9, the J gene TRBJ1-1; D ambiguous. The germline V and J ends were trimmed by 5 bases and 0 bases, with 5 bases remaining between them. Germline assignment: CDR1 SGDLS and CDR2 YYNGEE. The CDR3 has 12 residues. The CDR3 loop reads CASRVLNTEAFF. The CDR3 bases are TGTGCCAGCAGAGTATTGAACACTGAAGCTTTCTTT. The variable domain in full, with the rest retrieved from reference TRBV9 and TRBJ1-1, is DSGVTQTPKHLITATGQRVTLRCSPRSGDLSVYWYQQSLDQGLQFLIQYYNGEERAKGNILERFSAQQFPDLHSELNLSSLELGDSALYFCASRVLNTEAFFGQGTRLTVV.

This clonotype was observed a handful of times. The rearrangement links TRBV7-2 to TRBJ2-7; 8 bases fit TRBD2. The CDR3 totals 17 residues. Germline CDR1 and CDR2: SGHTA and FQGNSA. Germline trimming cut 1 base from V and 2 bases from J; bases unmatched to any gene: 10. The CDR3 loop reads CASSLVFGGDFAYEQYF. CDR3 in DNA: TGTGCCAGCAGCTTAGTGTTCGGGGGGGACTTCGCCTACGAGCAGTACTTC.

There are many counts of this clonotype. V is TRBV5-1 and J is TRBJ1-1; D gene uncertain. Deletions cut 0 bases from V and 1 base from J, with 10 bases between. Germline V lookup: CDR1 SGHRS, CDR2 YFSETQ. The CDR3 contains 15 residues. In DNA, the CDR3 is TGCGCCAGCAGCTTGGTCGGCGGAACGAACACTGAAGCTTTCTTT. Amino acid sequence: CASSLVGGTNTEAFF.

This clonotype has a count of ten or more. This chain uses TRBV7-8 with TRBJ2-3; 11 bases agree with TRBD1. J gave up 3 bases and V 4 bases, and 6 bases lay outside the gene matches. In germline, CDR1 is SGHVS, CDR2 FQNEAQ. The CDR3 is 16 residues long. The CDR3 DNA follows: TGTGCCAGCAGCTGGACAGGGGGCACATTGACAGATACGCAGTATTTT. Translating it yields CASSWTGGTLTDTQYF.